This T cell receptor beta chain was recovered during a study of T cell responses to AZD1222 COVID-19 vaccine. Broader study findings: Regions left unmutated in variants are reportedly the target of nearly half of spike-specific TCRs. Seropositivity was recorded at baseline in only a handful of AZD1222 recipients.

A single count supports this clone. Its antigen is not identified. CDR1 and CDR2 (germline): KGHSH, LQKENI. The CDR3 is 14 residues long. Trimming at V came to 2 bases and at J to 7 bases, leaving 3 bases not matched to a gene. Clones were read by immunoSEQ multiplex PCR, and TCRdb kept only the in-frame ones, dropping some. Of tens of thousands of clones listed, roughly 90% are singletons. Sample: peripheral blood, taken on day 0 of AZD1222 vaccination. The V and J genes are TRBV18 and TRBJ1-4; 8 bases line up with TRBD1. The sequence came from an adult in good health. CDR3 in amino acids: CASSPGQGGEKLFF. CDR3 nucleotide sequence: TGTGCCAGCTCACCAGGACAGGGAGGTGAAAAACTGTTTTTT.